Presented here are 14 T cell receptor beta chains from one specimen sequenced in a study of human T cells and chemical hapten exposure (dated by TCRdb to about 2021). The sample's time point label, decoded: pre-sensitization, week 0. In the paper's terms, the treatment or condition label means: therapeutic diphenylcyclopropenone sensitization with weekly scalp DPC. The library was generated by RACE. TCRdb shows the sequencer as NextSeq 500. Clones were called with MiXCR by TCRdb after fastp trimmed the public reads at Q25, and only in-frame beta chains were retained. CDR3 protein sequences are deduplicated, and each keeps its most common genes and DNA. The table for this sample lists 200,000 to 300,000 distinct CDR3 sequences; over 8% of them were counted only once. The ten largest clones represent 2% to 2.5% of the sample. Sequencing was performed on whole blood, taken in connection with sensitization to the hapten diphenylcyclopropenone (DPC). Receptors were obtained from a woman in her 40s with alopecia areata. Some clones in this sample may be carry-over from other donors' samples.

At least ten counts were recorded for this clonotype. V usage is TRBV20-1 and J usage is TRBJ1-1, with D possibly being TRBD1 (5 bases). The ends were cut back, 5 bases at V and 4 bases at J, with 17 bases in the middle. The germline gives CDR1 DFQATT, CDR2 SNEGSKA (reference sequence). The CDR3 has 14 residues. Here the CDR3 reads CSAGTGYGVTEAFF. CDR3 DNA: TGCAGTGCTGGGACTGGATACGGGGTCACTGAAGCTTTCTTT.

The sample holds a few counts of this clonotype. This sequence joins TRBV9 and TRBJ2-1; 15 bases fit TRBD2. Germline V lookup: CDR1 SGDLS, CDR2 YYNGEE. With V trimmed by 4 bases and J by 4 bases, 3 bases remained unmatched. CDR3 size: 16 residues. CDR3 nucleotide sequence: TGTGCCAGCAGCCCAGGGACTAGCGGGGGGTACAATGAGCAGTTCTTC. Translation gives CASSPGTSGGYNEQFF.

The CDR3 protein is CASLPTRAGGNEQFF. CDR3 bases: TGTGCCAGCTTACCGACTCGAGCGGGAGGCAATGAGCAGTTCTTC. The chain carries TRBV18 and TRBJ2-1; 9 bases are shared with TRBD2. Looked up from germline, CDR1 is KGHSH and CDR2 is LQKENI. This CDR3 is 15 amino acids long. V shed 7 bases and J 6 bases; nucleotides not matched to a gene: 10. The whole variable domain, remainder taken from reference TRBV18 and TRBJ2-1, is NAGVMQNPRHLVRRRGQEARLRCSPMKGHSHVYWYRQLPEEGLKFMVYLQKENIIDESGMPKERFSAEFPKEGPSILRIQQVVRGDSAAYFCASLPTRAGGNEQFFGPGTRLTVL.

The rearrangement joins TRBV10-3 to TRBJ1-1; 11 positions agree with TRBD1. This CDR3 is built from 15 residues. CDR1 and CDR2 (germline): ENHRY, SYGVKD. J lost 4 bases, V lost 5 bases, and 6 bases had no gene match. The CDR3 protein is CAISPGTGGGTEAFF. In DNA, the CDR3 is TGTGCCATCAGTCCCGGGACAGGGGGAGGCACTGAAGCTTTCTTT.

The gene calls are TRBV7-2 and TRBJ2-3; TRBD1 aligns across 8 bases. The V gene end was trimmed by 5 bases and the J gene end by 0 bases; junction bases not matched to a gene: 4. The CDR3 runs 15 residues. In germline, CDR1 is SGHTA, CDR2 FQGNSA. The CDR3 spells CASSQRTGSTDTQYF. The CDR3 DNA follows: TGTGCCAGCAGCCAGCGGACAGGGAGCACAGATACGCAGTATTTT.

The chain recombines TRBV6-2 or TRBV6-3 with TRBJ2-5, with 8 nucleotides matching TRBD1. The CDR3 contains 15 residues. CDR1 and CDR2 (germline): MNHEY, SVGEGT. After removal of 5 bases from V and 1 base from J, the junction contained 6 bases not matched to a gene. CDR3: CASSLQGAPQETQYF. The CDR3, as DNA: TGTGCCAGCAGTCTCCAGGGGGCCCCCCAAGAGACCCAGTACTTC.

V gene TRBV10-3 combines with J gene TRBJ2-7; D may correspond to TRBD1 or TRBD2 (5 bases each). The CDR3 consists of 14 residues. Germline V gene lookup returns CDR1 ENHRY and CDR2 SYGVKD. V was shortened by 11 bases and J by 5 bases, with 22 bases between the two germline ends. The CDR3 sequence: CASLARDLGDEQYF. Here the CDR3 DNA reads TGTGCCTCGCTGGCCCGGGACCTCGGGGACGAGCAGTACTTC.

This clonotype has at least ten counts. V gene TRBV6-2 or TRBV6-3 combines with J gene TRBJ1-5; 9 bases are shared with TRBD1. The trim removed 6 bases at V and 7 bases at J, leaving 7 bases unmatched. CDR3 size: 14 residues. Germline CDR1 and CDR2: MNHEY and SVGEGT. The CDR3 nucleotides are TGTGCCAGCAGGCCGGGACAGGGCGGACAGCCCCAGCATTTT. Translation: CASRPGQGGQPQHF.

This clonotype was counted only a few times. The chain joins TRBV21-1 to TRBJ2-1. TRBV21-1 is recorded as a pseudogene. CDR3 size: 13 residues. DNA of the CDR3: TGTGCCAGCAGCTCGAGGACCTCTGGTGAGCAGTTCTTC. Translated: CASSSRTSGEQFF.

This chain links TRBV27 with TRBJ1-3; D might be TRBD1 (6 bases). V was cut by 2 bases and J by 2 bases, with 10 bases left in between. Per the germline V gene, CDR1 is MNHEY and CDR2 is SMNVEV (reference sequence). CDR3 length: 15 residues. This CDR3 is CASSLMGATGNTIYF. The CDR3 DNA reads TGTGCCAGCAGTTTAATGGGGGCGACTGGAAACACCATATATTTT.

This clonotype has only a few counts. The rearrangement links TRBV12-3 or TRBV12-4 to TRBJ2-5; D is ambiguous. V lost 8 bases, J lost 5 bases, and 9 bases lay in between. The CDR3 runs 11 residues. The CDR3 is CASCTWETQYF. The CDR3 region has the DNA TGTGCCAGCTGCACGTGGGAGACCCAGTACTTC.

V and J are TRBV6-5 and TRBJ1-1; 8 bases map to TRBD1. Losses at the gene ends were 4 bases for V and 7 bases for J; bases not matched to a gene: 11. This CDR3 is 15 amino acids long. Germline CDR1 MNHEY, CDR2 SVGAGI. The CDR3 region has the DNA TGTGCCAGCAGTTTCGTGAGACAGGGGTCCAATGAAGCTTTCTTT. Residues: CASSFVRQGSNEAFF.

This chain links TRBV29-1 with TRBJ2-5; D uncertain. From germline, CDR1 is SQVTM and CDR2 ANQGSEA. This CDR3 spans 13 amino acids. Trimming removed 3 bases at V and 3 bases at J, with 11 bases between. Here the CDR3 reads CSVESQPKETQYF. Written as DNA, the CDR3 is TGCAGCGTTGAGAGCCAGCCTAAAGAGACCCAGTACTTC.

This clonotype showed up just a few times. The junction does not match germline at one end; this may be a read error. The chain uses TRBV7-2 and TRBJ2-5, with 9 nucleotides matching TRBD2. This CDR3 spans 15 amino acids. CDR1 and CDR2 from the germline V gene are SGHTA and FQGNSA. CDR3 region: CASSLAGRAPETQYF. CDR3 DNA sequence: TGTGCCAGCAGCCTAGCGGGGAGGGCCCCAGAGACCCAGTACTTC.